The present T cell receptor (beta chain) was sequenced within a study of cytomegalovirus exposure and HLA in healthy donors listed by TCRdb under 2017. Study-wide context: An earlier analysis of around 600 of the donors reported 250 to 300 Gb of sequence data and roughly 100 million unique TCR beta sequences from about 179 million T cells. Around 330 gigabases of sequencing data and around 80 million unique TCR sequences made up an early release that covered some 640 HLA-typed donors. Of the 300 to 500 genotyped donors, less than 85% were placed in the genetic ancestry cluster associated with self-reported Caucasian donors. The study was designed to test whether signatures of past pathogen exposure could be identified by cataloging public T cell receptors. The study profiled the T cell repertoires of around 700 subjects by immunosequencing and related them to cytomegalovirus serostatus. Besides the first cohort of around 700 subjects, a separate validation cohort made up of roughly 120 different subjects was used. High-throughput TCR immunosequencing, statistical association of individual TCRs with disease status, and machine learning were combined to predict cytomegalovirus infection status. A later analysis re-examined previously published TCR beta repertoires from more than 550 donors and added high-resolution HLA genotyping to investigate patterns of TCR occurrence. Rather than drawing on any new phenotypic data, the later analysis identified candidate immune exposures from TCR beta sequences and the way those sequences occurred across donors. To decide whether each TCR beta V gene segment behaved as functional or pseudogenic, an earlier analysis of approximately 620 of the donors relied on high-throughput TCR beta sequencing. Donor age, sex, ethnicity and CMV serostatus were compiled together with the repertoire data. A later genetic analysis used genome-wide SNP genotypes for about three fifths of the roughly 700 donors, treating that subset as a discovery cohort. All discovery cohort repertoires had been generated on a single sequencing platform. HLA typing included class I and class II loci at four-digit resolution. The number of donors typed differed by locus, with about 629-630 for A, B, C, DRB1 and DQB1, more than 500 for DQA1, 600 to 610 for DPA1, and some 470 for DPB1. Four to six DR-DQ haplotypes were handled as single units for association and clustering, since linkage in the cohort was strong. Among about 410 genotyped donors of the cohort, an average of around 240,000 unique TCR beta nucleotide sequences was sequenced per donor, of which about 18% were non-productive. Study-level results and caveats: Assigning TCR associations to individual alleles was difficult when HLA alleles, especially DR and DQ, strongly co-occurred. In a later analysis, some 17,000 TCR beta sequences were associated with specific HLA alleles at a false discovery rate of 0.05. The classifier was reported to diagnose cytomegalovirus status with high specificity and sensitivity in both the original and validation cohorts. In a later genetic analysis, a missense DCLRE1C variant was associated with V-gene and J-gene trimming of TCR beta chains, and the association was replicated in an independent cohort. Three of the identified cytomegalovirus-associated TCR beta chains were confirmed in vitro to be specific for cytomegalovirus antigens. While some public TCRs were present in many individuals, most TCR sequences turned up only very rarely across donors. The only immune exposure information available for the cohort was CMV serostatus. In a later genetic analysis, fewer N-insertions in productive TCRs were reported among donors in an Asian-associated ancestry cluster than the roughly 700-donor mean. Because HLA typing was unavailable for some donors at each locus, only the typed subset was used in association tests. In the study, roughly 160 TCR beta chains were listed as associated with cytomegalovirus. Only TCR beta chains were sequenced in this cohort, and the absence of alpha or paired-chain data limited detectable features. An earlier analysis of 587 of the donors showed that most TCR beta V segments appeared in productive rearrangements either about 90% or about 30% of the time, which broadly matched IMGT annotations. A further reported finding was that TCR beta sequences accurately predicted the HLA-A and HLA-B alleles for most subjects in the first cohort. Because counts were too low, approximately 15 rarely observed V segments, including chromosome 9 orphons, were excluded from the earlier analysis of 587 of the donors. It was suggested by the authors that the approach could potentially be generalized to other disease states and immunological phenotypes. A later analysis found that TCR association rates varied across HLA loci, with DRB1 alleles showing the most associated TCRs and HLA-C alleles the fewest. The 87-base-pair reads could not distinguish some IMGT-functional V segments, including TRBV6-2 and TRBV6-3, so those segments were excluded. Roughly uniform sequencing depth across donors was assumed in presence/absence analyses, although this assumption may not hold. Linkage disequilibrium might explain the correlated functional status among segregating V segments, but an unknown experimental factor could not be excluded. A later analysis found that most CMV-associated TCR beta chains appeared HLA-restricted, with HLA associations seemingly driven largely by CMV exposure. In a later analysis, HLA-associated TCR beta chains were found to be more clonally expanded and to have lower generation probabilities than equally common non-associated chains. A cluster of highly shared sequence variants was judged likely to be a technical artifact of the sequencing pipeline. According to a later analysis, parvovirus B19, influenza, CMV and Epstein-Barr virus appeared linked to several top co-occurrence clusters.

This clone came up a few times. Its antigen specificity is not known. It has no much larger one-base neighbor in the sample; base qualities were not kept. For CDR1 and CDR2, the germline V gene (reference sequence) lists LNHDA and SQIVND. There are 13 amino acids in the CDR3, from cysteine to phenylalanine inclusive. The sequence is cut down to CDR3 DNA, 39 bases in frame from base 1. Trimming leaves V shorter by 4 bases and J shorter by 2 bases, with the junction holding 2 bases beyond the gene matches. In total, about 650 healthy bone marrow donors made up the cohort. At the time of sampling, all cohort members were nominally healthy, though unrecorded immune exposures were likely present. The donor was CMV seronegative and was included in the group of 352 seronegative cohort members. Every donor gave a peripheral blood sample, and the peripheral blood mononuclear cells from that sample were used for TCR beta sequencing. The Qiagen DNeasy Blood Extraction Kit was used to extract genomic DNA from the blood cell samples.

Library method: the immunoSEQ multiplex PCR assay. The multiplex PCR relied on a mix of 60 forward primers for TCR Vbeta segments and 13 reverse primers for TCR Jbeta segments. Amplification of the CDR3 region of rearranged TCR beta genes was performed with a multiplex PCR assay on genomic DNA. Amplified TCR beta libraries were sequenced as 87-base-pair reads on the Illumina HiSeq System. The original pipeline was this. A later analysis counted tens of millions of unique TCR beta chains across the 666 repertoires, and some 11 million of these chains were shared by at least two donors. Raw reads were error-corrected and collapsed into unique sequences by a nearest-neighbor algorithm in which closely related sequences were merged to remove PCR and sequencing errors. Alignment of CDR3 sequences to IMGT reference sequences was used to assign V, D and J gene segments. For a sequence to be retained, a match of at least six nucleotides was required to both a V gene segment and a J gene segment. Rearrangements were classified as productive when the CDR3 lacked stop codons and remained in frame with V and J, and all other rearrangements were classified as non-productive. CDR3 was defined according to IMGT convention as the region running from the second conserved V-encoded cysteine to the conserved J-encoded phenylalanine. The earlier analysis of about 590 of the donors excluded sequences that lacked an unambiguous match to a single V gene segment. An earlier analysis of about 590 of the donors classified V segments as functional when productive rearrangements were above 56.7% and as segregating when the standard deviation between donors was above 5%. To diagnose cytomegalovirus status from the catalog of TCR beta chain sequences, a statistical classification framework was built. V and J gene assignment, in a later analysis, came from comparing TCR nucleotide sequences with IMGT/GENE-DB human TR gene sequences. Using the TCRdist pipeline, a later analysis assigned CDR3 sequences along with most-parsimonious VDJ recombination scenarios. In a later analysis, every TCR beta chain was defined by the combination of its CDR3 amino acid sequence and its V-gene family, and reads without a unique V-gene family were dropped. As a way to deal with suspected cross-contamination and a sequencing artifact, a later analysis dropped hundreds of nucleotide sequences that were highly shared and had low generation probability. A later analysis calculated a clonal expansion index for each public chain from normalized within-repertoire ranks of inferred template counts. Generation probabilities in a later analysis came from a VDJ recombination model fitted to out-of-frame rearrangements, and those results were checked against IGoR. In a later analysis, hypergeometric tests were used to score TCR-TCR, TCR-HLA and TCR-CMV co-occurrence, with a repertoire-size bias correction applied to TCR pairs. To estimate false discovery rates, a later analysis permuted the HLA or CMV assignments 20 times. A later analysis grouped co-occurring TCRs with DBSCAN, adding TCRdist sequence similarity when clustering within HLA-allele-positive subsets. Co-occurrence clustering excluded repertoires with fewer than 30,000 or more than 120,000 public chains, plus five with anomalous nucleotide sharing. In its TCRdb copy, this immuneACCESS table keeps in-frame sequences only and misses some clones. Where compared with another copy, unresolved V genes explain less than half of these, and the others have no known cause. Clone size and the V and J calls come from that table; the DNA yielded D and trimming. Across this sample there are under 150,000 clones, with 8.5% to 10% seen only once. Approximately 3% of the sample belongs to the ten largest clones.

This sequence was found in a man under 40 in good health and CMV-seronegative. The rearranged chain carries TRBV19 and TRBJ2-7, with 7 bases matching TRBD2. Sequencing was carried out using PBMCs. The sequenced DNA is TGTGCCAGTAGTACGACTAGCCCCTACGAGCAGTACTTC. Its protein reads: CASSTTSPYEQYF.